This TCR beta chain comes out of a study of identifying expanded T cells in peripheral blood. TCRdb's copy holds only in-frame clones and misses some; the assay was immunoSEQ multiplex PCR. The data hold about 100,000 clones, with approximately 83% observed a single time. Collection occurred without any documented infections or immune events in donors. With 4 bases removed from V and 8 bases from J, the gap between germline ends came to 9 bases. Germline assignment: CDR1 SGHNT and CDR2 YENEEA. The CDR3 is 13 amino acids. This TCR came from a person aged 18 to 69 in good health. The sample comprised blood. V and J are TRBV11-3 and TRBJ1-6; tentatively, D is TRBD1 (6 bases). The CDR3 DNA reads TGTGCCAGCAGCTCACGACAGGATTCACCCCTCCACTTT. Protein product: CASSSRQDSPLHF.